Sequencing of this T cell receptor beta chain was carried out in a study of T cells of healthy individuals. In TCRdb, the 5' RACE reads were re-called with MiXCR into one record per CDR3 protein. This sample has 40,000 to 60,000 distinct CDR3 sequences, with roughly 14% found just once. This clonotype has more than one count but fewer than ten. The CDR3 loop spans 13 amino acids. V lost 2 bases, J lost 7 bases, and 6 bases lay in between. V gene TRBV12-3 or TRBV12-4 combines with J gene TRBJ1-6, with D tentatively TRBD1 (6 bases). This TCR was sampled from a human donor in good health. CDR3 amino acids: CASSLQGNSPLHF. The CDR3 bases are TGTGCCAGCAGTTTACAGGGGAATTCACCCCTCCACTTT.